This record looks at one T cell receptor (beta chain) sequence and its context. The antigen remains undetermined. In patients chosen for sequencing, flow cytometry had shown CD8+CD57+ cell expansion. Severe acquired aplastic anemia was present in every patient. Blood samples were obtained from patients who had received no prior therapy. It was genomic DNA that served as the template for profiling TCR beta VDJ and CDR3. TCRdb re-derived calls from the reads in MiXCR, one entry per CDR3 protein. Seen here are roughly 170,000 distinct CDR3 sequences, 45% to 60% observed once, and the top ten hold 13%. From germline, CDR1 is SGHNT and CDR2 YENEEA. V shed 0 bases and J 6 bases; nucleotides not matched to a gene: 5. The CDR3 runs to 14 residues. The sample belongs to a study of CD8+CD57+ T cells in acquired aplastic anemia. Study-wide context: Sorted cells (CD4+ and CD8+) yielded DNA amounts that averaged roughly 3.5 ug. Study outcomes and limitations: Patients shared twenty-nine CD8+ CDR3 sequences with controls.

The sequence was collected from a human donor with aplastic anemia. V gene TRBV11-3 combines with J gene TRBJ2-7; 7 bases are shared with TRBD2. Sequenced: sorted CD4+, CD8+, or CD8+CD57+ T cells (not recorded which) from PBMCs. The CDR3 here is CASSLDRGGREQYF. CDR3 DNA: TGTGCCAGCAGCTTAGATAGGGGAGGGCGCGAGCAGTACTTC.